This passage covers 13 T cell receptor beta chains from one sample sequenced in a study of shared clonotypes between healthy human individuals (dated by TCRdb to 2020 to 2021). Receptors were amplified or captured by the immunoSEQ multiplex PCR assay. TCRdb took over this immuneACCESS table, retaining in-frame rearrangements with V and J assigned. Such tables are incomplete; in checked studies, under half of the missing clones stem from an unresolved V gene, and the remainder is unexplained. A total of 1,400,000 or so clones appear in this sample, 98% to 99% of them only once. 0.36% of the sample belongs to the ten largest clones. Input material: naive CD4+ T cells sorted from blood. The sample's cell subset or site label, decoded: CD45RA+ positively selected. The receptors stem from a man aged 25-40 years in good health.

With regard to this clone: Other DNA sequences of this sample code for an identical CDR3. The gene calls are TRBV6-1 and TRBJ2-7, with 7 bases matching TRBD2. The CDR3 is 14 amino acids. With V trimmed by 3 bases and J by 2 bases, 4 bases remained unmatched. CDR1 is MNHNS and CDR2 is SASEGT in the germline V gene. The CDR3 loop reads CASSEAGVPYEQYF. The DNA of the CDR3 is TGTGCCAGCAGTGAGGCGGGAGTGCCCTACGAGCAGTACTTC.

CDR3 amino acids: CASSTDPSGQRDTEAFF. DNA for the CDR3: TGCGCCAGCAGCACCGACCCTAGCGGACAGCGAGACACTGAAGCTTTCTTT. V is TRBV5-1 and J is TRBJ1-1; D may be TRBD1 (6 bases). Germline loops: CDR1 SGHRS, CDR2 YFSETQ. V was trimmed by 4 bases and J by 3 bases, leaving 22 bases between them. The CDR3 runs to 17 residues.

The chain couples TRBV25-1 to TRBJ2-1; weak D call: TRBD1 (5 bases). V gave up 1 base and J gave up 11 bases, with 21 bases separating them. This CDR3 spans 16 amino acids. From germline, CDR1 is MGHDK and CDR2 SYGVNS. The CDR3 coding sequence is TGTGCCAGCAGTGAATTACATGATGGGGCAGACCGACAGCAGTTCTTC. Encoded protein: CASSELHDGADRQQFF.

This sequence joins TRBV30 and TRBJ1-2; no firm D call. Trimming removed 0 bases from V and 5 bases from J, with 13 bases in between. This CDR3 is built from 14 residues. In germline, CDR1 is GTSNPN, CDR2 SVGIG (reference sequence). The CDR3 reads CAWSVPGRNYGYTF. The CDR3 nucleotides read TGTGCCTGGAGTGTCCCCGGCAGGAATTATGGCTACACCTTC.

The V gene is TRBV6-1, the J gene TRBJ1-2; D is unresolved. V lost 1 base to trimming and J lost 1 base, with 1 base between them. There are 12 residues in the CDR3. Germline CDR1 MNHNS, CDR2 SASEGT. CDR3 nucleotide sequence: TGTGCCAGCAGTGAAGATAACTATGGCTACACCTTC. Translated, it gives CASSEDNYGYTF.

J is TRBJ2-2 and V is TRBV18, with 8 nucleotides matching TRBD2. The CDR3 covers 16 residues. V shed 0 bases and J 6 bases; nucleotides not matched to a gene: 6. CDR1 is KGHSH, CDR2 LQKENI, per germline. CDR3 loop: CASSPPGLVGAGELFF. The CDR3 coding sequence is TGTGCCAGCTCACCACCGGGACTAGTTGGTGCCGGGGAGCTGTTTTTT.

The chain employs TRBV30 and TRBJ1-5; 7 bases are shared with TRBD1. CDR3 length equals 13 residues. Germline loops: CDR1 GTSNPN, CDR2 SVGIG (reference sequence). V shed 5 bases, J shed 6 bases, and the junction held 7 bases outside the gene matches. CDR3 sequence (DNA): TGTGCCTGGCGAGACAGGGATCGTCAGCCCCAGCATTTT. Encoded protein: CAWRDRDRQPQHF.

This chain connects TRBV9 to TRBJ2-1; either TRBD1 or TRBD2 may fit D (5 bases each). This CDR3 is built from 15 residues. Germline CDR1 is SGDLS and CDR2 is YYNGEE. V was clipped by 6 bases and J by 9 bases, with 22 bases between them. As DNA, the CDR3 is TGTGCCAGCATAAAAGGGGCTAGCTTAGAGGGTGAGCAGTTCTTC. This gives the protein CASIKGASLEGEQFF.

The V call is TRBV29-1, the J call TRBJ2-7; TRBD1 agrees at 8 bases. Germline values: CDR1 SQVTM, CDR2 ANQGSEA. V was pared by 2 bases and J by 2 bases, with 8 bases of the junction left unmatched. CDR3 length: 15 residues. CDR3 coding DNA: TGCAGCGTTGAACCTCAGGGGGCGAGGACCTACGAGCAGTACTTC. Its translation: CSVEPQGARTYEQYF.

This chain links TRBV2 with TRBJ2-7; D not resolved. Germline CDR1 is SNHLY and CDR2 is FYNNEI. This CDR3 has 13 residues. V was trimmed by 9 bases and J by 2 bases, leaving 14 bases between them. DNA of the CDR3: TGTGCCAGTTTGATGGGTTCGGCCTACGAGCAGTACTTC. This translates into CASLMGSAYEQYF.

A remark on this clone: This sample also contains other DNA sequences that code for the same CDR3. This CDR3 is CASSLGFQETQYF. The CDR3 coding sequence is TGCGCCAGCAGCTTGGGCTTCCAAGAGACCCAGTACTTC. This chain uses TRBV5-1 with TRBJ2-5; D ambiguous. Germline loops: CDR1 SGHRS, CDR2 YFSETQ. The CDR3 sequence is 13 residues long. Trimming took off 0 bases at V and 1 base at J, with 4 bases between the two ends.

This clone was found once. The chain recombines TRBV18 with TRBJ1-4, with D maybe TRBD1 (6 bases). Germline V gene lookup returns CDR1 KGHSH and CDR2 LQKENI. This CDR3 has 15 amino acids. V was shortened by 0 bases and J by 5 bases, with 10 bases between the two germline ends. The CDR3 sequence: CASSPPNRVNEKLFF. DNA for the CDR3: TGTGCCAGCTCACCACCCAACAGGGTCAATGAAAAACTGTTTTTT.

V and J are TRBV29-1 and TRBJ2-3; 7 bases line up with TRBD1. Per germline, CDR1 SQVTM and CDR2 ANQGSEA. V trimming: 8 bases; J trimming: 2 bases; junction bases outside the gene matches: 7. CDR3 size: 13 residues. CDR3 amino acids: CSTNRGLTDTQYF. The CDR3 coding sequence is TGCAGCACAAACAGGGGCCTCACAGATACGCAGTATTTT.